This T cell receptor beta chain came from a study of T cell responses to AZD1222 COVID-19 vaccine. Only in-frame clones appear in the TCRdb table, and some are missing; sequencing was by immunoSEQ multiplex PCR. Of about 54,000 clones listed, approximately 88% are singletons. From germline, CDR1 is MDHEN and CDR2 SYDVKM. CDR3 length: 17 residues. With 5 bases clipped from V and 7 bases from J, the junction kept 16 bases outside the gene matches. The chain uses TRBV28 and TRBJ1-5, with TRBD1 identical over 8 bases. Sequenced material: peripheral blood, taken on day 0 of AZD1222 vaccination. The TCR comes from an adult in good health. This CDR3 reads CASSEPPRTGIWQPQHF. In nucleotides, the CDR3 is TGTGCCAGCAGTGAACCTCCGAGGACAGGGATATGGCAGCCCCAGCATTTT.